The 30 T cell receptor beta chains below all came from one sample that was sequenced in a study of shared clonotypes between healthy human individuals. Sequencing was performed with immunoSEQ multiplex PCR; in TCRdb, only in-frame clones are kept and a portion is missing. The sample carries over 850,000 clones, around three quarters recorded once. Sequencing was carried out using memory CD4+ T cells from PBMCs. Subset noted: CD45RA-negative fraction. All receptors derive from a man between 18 and 29 years old in good health. Some clones in this sample may be carry-over from other donors' samples.

This chain joins TRBV7-9 and TRBJ2-2, with TRBD1 as a possible D gene (5 bases). This CDR3 is 13 amino acids long. Germline CDR1 is SEHNR and CDR2 is FQNEAQ (reference sequence). Trimming stripped 5 bases from V and 6 bases from J, with 10 bases between. The DNA for the CDR3 is TGTGCCAGCAGCCCAGGGTCTCCCGGGGAGCTGTTTTTT. This sequence encodes CASSPGSPGELFF. Combining the CDR3 with reference TRBV7-9 and TRBJ2-2 gives the whole variable domain DTGVSQNPRHKITKRGQNVTFRCDPISEHNRLYWYRQTLGQGPEFLTYFQNEAQLEKSRLLSDRFSAERPKGSFSTLEIQRTEQGDSAMYLCASSPGSPGELFFGEGSRLTVL.

This clone has more than one count but fewer than ten. The junction departs from germline at one end; a sequencing error may be responsible. This chain links TRBV29-1 with TRBJ2-3, with TRBD1 identical over 12 bases. This CDR3 has 14 amino acids. Per germline, CDR1 SQVTM and CDR2 ANQGSEA. In DNA form, the CDR3 reads TGCAGCGCCTCCGGGACAGGGGGCACGGATACGCAGTATTTT. Translated: CSASGTGGTDTQYF.

The chain couples TRBV20-1 to TRBJ2-1; D might be TRBD2 (6 bases). V lost 6 bases, J lost 12 bases, and 12 bases lay in between. The germline gives CDR1 DFQATT, CDR2 SNEGSKA (reference sequence). The CDR3 contains 10 residues. The CDR3 region is CSAPHGGQFF. CDR3 coding DNA: TGCAGTGCGCCTCACGGGGGGCAGTTCTTC.

The V and J genes are TRBV27 and TRBJ1-2; 8 bases fit TRBD1. Unmatched junction bases numbered 10, after V lost 6 bases and J lost 7 bases. The CDR3 is 14 residues long. Germline V gene data show CDR1 as MNHEY and CDR2 as SMNVEV (reference sequence). Here the CDR3 reads CASSVWQGASGYTF. The CDR3 coding sequence is TGTGCCAGCAGCGTATGGCAGGGGGCAAGTGGCTACACCTTC.

The chain joins TRBV5-5 to TRBJ1-5, with 7 bases matching TRBD1. The CDR3 contains 14 residues. Per the germline V gene, CDR1 is SGHKS and CDR2 is YYEKEE (reference sequence). Losses at the gene ends were 4 bases for V and 7 bases for J; bases not matched to a gene: 8. The CDR3 DNA follows: TGTGCCAGCAGCCTAACAGGGGAAGGACAGCCCCAGCATTTT. Translating it yields CASSLTGEGQPQHF.

The chain recombines TRBV5-1 with TRBJ2-7, with TRBD2 matching 14 bases. This CDR3 is 14 amino acids long. CDR1 and CDR2 (germline): SGHRS, YFSETQ. V lost 4 bases and J lost 6; bases outside the gene matches: 3. This chain's CDR3 is CASSAGLAGGEQYF. The CDR3 bases are TGCGCCAGCAGCGCTGGACTAGCGGGGGGCGAGCAGTACTTC.

This clone showed up just a few times. This chain joins TRBV7-2 and TRBJ2-2, with 14 positions matching TRBD2. After removal of 6 bases from V and 6 bases from J, the junction contained 6 bases not matched to a gene. The CDR3 totals 16 residues. Per the germline V gene, CDR1 is SGHTA and CDR2 is FQGNSA. As DNA, the CDR3 is TGTGCCAGCAGACCCGGGACTAGCGGGAGTGCCGGGGAGCTGTTTTTT. Translation: CASRPGTSGSAGELFF. Full variable domain (rest looked up from reference TRBV7-2 and TRBJ2-2): GAGVSQSPSNKVTEKGKDVELRCDPISGHTALYWYRQSLGQGLEFLIYFQGNSAPDKSGLPSDRFSAERTGGSVSTLTIQRTQQEDSAVYLCASRPGTSGSAGELFFGEGSRLTVL.

V gene TRBV5-1 combines with J gene TRBJ1-1; D remains ambiguous. The CDR3 loop spans 14 amino acids. Germline loops: CDR1 SGHRS, CDR2 YFSETQ. Trimming took 4 bases from V and 5 from J, leaving 15 bases between them. This CDR3 is CASSPDPSGTEAFF. The CDR3 DNA is TGCGCCAGCAGCCCAGACCCATCGGGGACTGAAGCTTTCTTT.

The chain is built from TRBV18 and TRBJ2-5, with D maybe TRBD1 (6 bases). CDR1 KGHSH and CDR2 LQKENI come from the germline V gene. The CDR3 consists of 14 residues. Trimming took 2 bases from V and 5 from J, leaving 12 bases between them. The CDR3 protein is CASSPDGGLETQYF. The CDR3 bases are TGTGCCAGCTCACCAGATGGGGGCCTGGAGACCCAGTACTTC.

Notes on this clone: Other DNA sequences in this specimen translate into the identical CDR3. The rearrangement uses TRBV2 and TRBJ1-5; 7 bases are shared with TRBD1. The CDR3 covers 14 residues. The germline CDR1 and CDR2 sequences are SNHLY and FYNNEI. Trimming removed 4 bases from V and 3 bases from J; junction bases left unmatched: 3. This CDR3 is CASSGGQDNQPQHF. For the CDR3, the DNA is TGTGCCAGCAGTGGAGGACAGGACAATCAGCCCCAGCATTTT.

This sequence joins TRBV6-4 and TRBJ2-2; TRBD1 aligns across 9 bases. V was clipped by 6 bases and J by 7 bases; unmatched bases: 9. The CDR3 length is 15 residues. The germline V gene encodes CDR1 MRHNA and CDR2 SNTAGT. CDR3 sequence reads: CASSKTGGAGGELFF. CDR3 nucleotide sequence: TGTGCCAGCAGCAAAACAGGGGGCGCCGGCGGGGAGCTGTTTTTT.

This chain connects TRBV29-1 to TRBJ2-3; 7 bases match TRBD2. Germline CDR1 and CDR2: SQVTM and ANQGSEA. The CDR3 runs 13 residues. J lost 2 bases, V lost 3 bases, and 2 bases had no gene match. CDR3 amino acids: CSVDREATDTQYF. Here the CDR3 DNA reads TGCAGCGTTGATCGGGAGGCCACAGATACGCAGTATTTT.

This chain connects TRBV29-1 to TRBJ1-1; no reliable D call. The CDR3 loop spans 13 amino acids. Germline V CDR1 and CDR2: SQVTM, ANQGSEA. Between the trimmed V and J ends, which lost 0 bases and 2 bases, there was a span of 7 bases. CDR3 region: CSVEDTANTEAFF. The CDR3 bases are TGCAGCGTTGAAGATACAGCCAACACTGAAGCTTTCTTT.

This chain uses TRBV5-8 with TRBJ1-5, with D tentatively TRBD1 (6 bases). CDR3 size: 16 residues. Germline CDR1 is SGHTS and CDR2 is YDEGEE. V lost 7 bases and J 0 bases, leaving 17 bases between the germline ends. The CDR3 DNA is TGTGCCAGCTTGCCCGGGGGGGCAACTAGCAATCAGCCCCAGCATTTT. It translates to CASLPGGATSNQPQHF.

V gene TRBV18 combines with J gene TRBJ2-7; a weak D match, TRBD2 (6 bases). Germline assignment: CDR1 KGHSH and CDR2 LQKENI. The CDR3 length is 16 residues. The V end was cut by 5 bases, the J end by 1 base, with 18 bases between. The CDR3: CASSGTRGGASYEQYF. The CDR3 bases are TGTGCCAGCTCAGGGACGCGGGGAGGTGCGTCCTACGAGCAGTACTTC.

This rearrangement joins TRBV29-1 to TRBJ1-2; tentatively, D is TRBD1 (6 bases). CDR1 is SQVTM, CDR2 ANQGSEA, per germline. The CDR3 has 14 residues. V lost 4 bases to trimming and J lost 3 bases, with 15 bases between them. CDR3 coding DNA: TGCAGCGTTGGGGGAGAGGCAGGGGACTATGGCTACACCTTC. Residues: CSVGGEAGDYGYTF.

The chain combines TRBV7-2 with TRBJ2-3; TRBD2 aligns across 13 bases. The germline V gene encodes CDR1 SGHTA and CDR2 FQGNSA. The CDR3 runs to 18 residues. V dropped 1 base and J dropped 8; count of bases not matched to a gene: 12. CDR3 amino acids: CASSLGTSGRRVGRTQYF. DNA of the CDR3: TGTGCCAGCAGCTTAGGGACTAGCGGGAGAAGGGTTGGGCGTACGCAGTATTTT.

The gene calls are TRBV2 and TRBJ1-1; no reliable D call. The germline V gene encodes CDR1 SNHLY and CDR2 FYNNEI. This CDR3 is built from 13 residues. V dropped 8 bases and J dropped 1 base, with 11 bases sitting between them. In DNA, the CDR3 is TGTGCCAGCCACCGGGCCCAGAACACTGAAGCTTTCTTT. This encodes CASHRAQNTEAFF. The full variable domain, with the rest looked up from reference TRBV2 and TRBJ1-1, is EPEVTQTPSHQVTQMGQEVILRCVPISNHLYFYWYRQILGQKVEFLVSFYNNEISEKSEIFDDQFSVERPDGSNFTLKIRSTKLEDSAMYFCASHRAQNTEAFFGQGTRLTVV.

The genes are TRBV4-2 and TRBJ2-1; no firm D call. This CDR3 contains 15 residues. CDR1 and CDR2 from the germline V gene are LGHNA and YNFKEQ. Between the trimmed V and J ends, which lost 0 bases and 3 bases, there was a span of 9 bases. CDR3 sequence reads: CASSQESQDYNEQFF. The CDR3 DNA reads TGTGCCAGCAGCCAAGAGTCCCAGGACTACAATGAGCAGTTCTTC.

This chain links TRBV15 with TRBJ1-2; 7 bases fit TRBD1. V lost 1 base, J lost 3 bases, and 5 bases stayed unmatched. There are 15 residues in the CDR3. Germline V lookup: CDR1 LNHNV, CDR2 YYDKDF (reference sequence). The DNA of the CDR3 is TGTGCCACCAGCAGAGGAACAGGGGCCCACTATGGCTACACCTTC. Amino acids: CATSRGTGAHYGYTF.

This clone was seen only once. The rearrangement uses TRBV14 and TRBJ2-7; D is undetermined. This CDR3 comprises 15 residues. Per the germline V gene, CDR1 is SGHDN and CDR2 is FVKESK. Trimming shortened V by 1 base and J by 0 bases, and 10 bases separated the two germline ends. The CDR3 here is CASSQGSHSSYEQYF. The CDR3 region has the DNA TGTGCCAGCAGCCAAGGCAGCCATAGCTCCTACGAGCAGTACTTC.

Notes on this clone: A much larger clonotype is one base distant, so this may be a read error. The chain links TRBV5-5 to TRBJ2-1; 9 nucleotides match TRBD1. The germline CDR1 and CDR2 sequences are SGHKS and YYEKEE (reference sequence). V lost 3 bases and J lost 0; bases outside the gene matches: 1. The CDR3 runs to 15 residues. The CDR3, as DNA: TGTGCCAGCAGCTCGGACAGGGGCTCCTACAATGAGCAGTTCTTC. This translates into CASSSDRGSYNEQFF. The whole variable domain, remainder taken from reference TRBV5-5 and TRBJ2-1, is DAGVTQSPTHLIKTRGQQVTLRCSPISGHKSVSWYQQVLGQGPQFIFQYYEKEERGRGNFPDRFSARQFPNYSSELNVNALLLGDSALYLCASSSDRGSYNEQFFGPGTRLTVL.

V gene TRBV6-6 combines with J gene TRBJ2-2; 12 bases are a match to TRBD2. CDR1 MNHNY and CDR2 SVGAGI come from the germline V gene (reference sequence). CDR3 length: 15 amino acids. Unmatched junction bases numbered 2, after V lost 4 bases and J lost 5 bases. The CDR3 spells CASSLTSGGTGELFF. The DNA for the CDR3 is TGTGCCAGCAGTTTAACTAGCGGGGGGACCGGGGAGCTGTTTTTT.

The chain joins TRBV6-5 to TRBJ2-2, with a weak D call TRBD1 (6 bases). With 0 bases removed from V and 4 bases from J, the gap between germline ends came to 9 bases. Germline values: CDR1 MNHEY, CDR2 SVGAGI. The CDR3 covers 15 residues. The CDR3, as DNA: TGTGCCAGCAGTTACTCCTCAGGGGCCACCGGGGAGCTGTTTTTT. It encodes CASSYSSGATGELFF.

In this sample, this clone turned up once. V gene TRBV27 combines with J gene TRBJ1-5; tentative D call: TRBD1 (5 bases). CDR1 and CDR2 from the germline V gene are MNHEY and SMNVEV (reference sequence). V dropped 6 bases and J dropped 0 bases, with 9 bases sitting between them. The CDR3 contains 14 residues. CDR3 protein: CASRGGYSNQPQHF. The CDR3 nucleotides read TGTGCCAGCAGGGGGGGATATAGCAATCAGCCCCAGCATTTT.

The V and J genes are TRBV2 and TRBJ2-3; tentatively, D is TRBD1 or TRBD2 (5 bases each). Per germline, CDR1 SNHLY and CDR2 FYNNEI. The CDR3 spans 14 residues. Trimming cost V 6 bases and J 3 bases, with 13 bases left between them. The CDR3 here is CASRTGTTTDTQYF. The CDR3 DNA sequence: TGTGCCAGCAGAACCGGGACCACGACAGATACGCAGTATTTT.

Ten or more counts support this clone. Other DNA sequences in the sample encode the same CDR3. The chain is built from TRBV5-6 and TRBJ1-2; unclear D gene. Germline assignment: CDR1 SGHDT and CDR2 YYEEEE. V was shortened by 1 base and J by 0 bases, with 7 bases between the two germline ends. This CDR3 contains 14 residues. The CDR3 reads CASSLLQANYGYTF. The CDR3 DNA follows: TGTGCCAGCAGCTTGTTGCAGGCTAACTATGGCTACACCTTC.

The gene calls are TRBV2 and TRBJ2-1, with a weak D call TRBD2 (5 bases). Deletions cut 5 bases from V and 12 bases from J, with 11 bases between. This CDR3 is 11 amino acids long. The germline CDR1 and CDR2 sequences are SNHLY and FYNNEI. The CDR3 DNA reads TGTGCCAGCAGTCTAGCAGGAGGGCAGTTCTTC. Its translation is CASSLAGGQFF.

The CDR3 DNA reads TGCGCCAGCAGCTTGGAAGATCGGGCCGGGGAGCTGTTTTTT. Amino acids: CASSLEDRAGELFF. The rearrangement uses TRBV5-1 and TRBJ2-2; D not resolved. Trimming took 0 bases from V and 6 from J, leaving 9 bases between them. The CDR3 is made up of 14 amino acids. Looked up from germline, CDR1 is SGHRS and CDR2 is YFSETQ.

V and J are TRBV29-1 and TRBJ2-3, with D perhaps TRBD1 or TRBD2 (5 bases each). The CDR3 length is 14 residues. With 8 bases removed from V and 6 bases from J, the gap between germline ends came to 21 bases. The germline V gene encodes CDR1 SQVTM and CDR2 ANQGSEA. CDR3 sequence: CSTRDGLHADTQYF. The CDR3 DNA follows: TGCAGCACCCGGGACGGATTACATGCCGATACGCAGTATTTT.